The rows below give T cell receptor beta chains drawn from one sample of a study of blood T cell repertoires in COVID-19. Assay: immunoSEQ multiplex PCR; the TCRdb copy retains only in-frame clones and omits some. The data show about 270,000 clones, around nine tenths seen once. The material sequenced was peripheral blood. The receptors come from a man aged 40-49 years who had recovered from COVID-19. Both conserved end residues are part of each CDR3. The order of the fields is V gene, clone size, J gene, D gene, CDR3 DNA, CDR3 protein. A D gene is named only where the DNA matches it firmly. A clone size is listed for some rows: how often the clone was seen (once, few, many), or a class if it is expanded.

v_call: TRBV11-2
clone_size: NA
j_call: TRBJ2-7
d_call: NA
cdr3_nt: TGTGCCAGCAGCTTATCGGCGACAGATAACTACGAGCAGTACTTC
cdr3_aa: CASSLSATDNYEQYF

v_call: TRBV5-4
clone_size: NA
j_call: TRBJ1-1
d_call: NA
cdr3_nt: TGTGCCAGCAGCCCGATGGTAGGAGACAACACTGAAGCTTTCTTT
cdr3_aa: CASSPMVGDNTEAFF

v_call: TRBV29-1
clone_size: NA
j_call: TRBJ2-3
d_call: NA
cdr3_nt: TGCAGCGTTATACCGCGGACAGTGGGCACAGATACGCAGTATTTT
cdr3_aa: CSVIPRTVGTDTQYF

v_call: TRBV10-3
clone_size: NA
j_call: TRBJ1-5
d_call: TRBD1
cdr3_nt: TGTGCCATCAGCCCGACAGGGAATCGTGGAGGCAATCAGCCCCAGCATTTT
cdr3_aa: CAISPTGNRGGNQPQHF

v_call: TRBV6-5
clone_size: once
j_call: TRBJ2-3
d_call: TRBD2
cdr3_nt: TGTGCCAGCAGCTTAAAAGCGGGAACAGATACGCAGTATTTT
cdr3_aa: CASSLKAGTDTQYF

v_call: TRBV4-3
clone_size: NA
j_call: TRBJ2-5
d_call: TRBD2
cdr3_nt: TGCGCCAGCAGCCAAGGGGTTTCGGGGGGGTTCGAGACCCAGTACTTC
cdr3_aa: CASSQGVSGGFETQYF

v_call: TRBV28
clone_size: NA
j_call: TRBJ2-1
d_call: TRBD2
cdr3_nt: TGTGCCAGCGGCCACCCCATACGGGGGGGCAATGAGCAGTTCTTC
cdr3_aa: CASGHPIRGGNEQFF

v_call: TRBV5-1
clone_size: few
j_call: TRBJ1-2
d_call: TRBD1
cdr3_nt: TGCGCCAGCAGCTCAGACAGGGGGCTCTCTGGCTACACCTTC
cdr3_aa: CASSSDRGLSGYTF

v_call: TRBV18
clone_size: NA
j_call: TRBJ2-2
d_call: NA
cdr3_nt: TGTGCCAGCTCACCAAACAGCAACACCGGGGAGCTGTTTTTT
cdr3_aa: CASSPNSNTGELFF

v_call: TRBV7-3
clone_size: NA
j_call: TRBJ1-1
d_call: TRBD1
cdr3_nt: TGTGCCAGCAGCTCCGGGACAGGGGGCACTGAAGCTTTCTTT
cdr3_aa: CASSSGTGGTEAFF

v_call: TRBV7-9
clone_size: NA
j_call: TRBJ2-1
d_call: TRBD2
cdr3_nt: TGTGCCAGCAGCCCAGCAAGCGGGGGGGCCCATGAGCAGTTCTTC
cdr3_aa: CASSPASGGAHEQFF

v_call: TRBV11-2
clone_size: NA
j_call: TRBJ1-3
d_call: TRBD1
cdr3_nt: TGTGCCAGCAGCAAGGACAGGGACTCTGGAAACACCATATATTTT
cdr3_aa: CASSKDRDSGNTIYF

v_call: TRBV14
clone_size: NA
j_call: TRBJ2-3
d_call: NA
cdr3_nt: TGTGCCAGCAGCCAAGATCCTAGTACGCAGTATTTT
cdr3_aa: CASSQDPSTQYF

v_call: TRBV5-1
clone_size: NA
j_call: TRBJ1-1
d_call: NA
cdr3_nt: TGCGCCAGCAGGAGCGTAATCATGAACACTGAAGCTTTCTTT
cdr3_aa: CASRSVIMNTEAFF

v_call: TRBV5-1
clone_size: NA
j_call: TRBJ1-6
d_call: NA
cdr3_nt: TGCGCCAGCAGCCCCCCTGCAAAGCCTAGGTCACCCCTCCACTTT
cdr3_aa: CASSPPAKPRSPLHF

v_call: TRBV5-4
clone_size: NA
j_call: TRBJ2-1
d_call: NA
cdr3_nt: TGTGCCAGCAGCTTGGGAAGGCTAGGGGTGAATGAGCAGTTCTTC
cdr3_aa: CASSLGRLGVNEQFF

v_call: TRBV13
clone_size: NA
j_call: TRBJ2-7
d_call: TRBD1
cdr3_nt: TGTGCCAGCAGCCGACAGGGGAGCTCCTACGAGCAGTACTTC
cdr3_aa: CASSRQGSSYEQYF

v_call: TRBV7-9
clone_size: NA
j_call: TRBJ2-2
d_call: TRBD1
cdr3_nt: TGTGCCAGCAGCTCCGGGACAGGGGTTACCGGGGAGCTGTTTTTT
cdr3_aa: CASSSGTGVTGELFF

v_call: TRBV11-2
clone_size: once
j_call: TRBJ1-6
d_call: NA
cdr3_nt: TGTGCCAGCAGCCCCACCGGGAGCATCCATAATAATTCACCCCTCCACTTT
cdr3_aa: CASSPTGSIHNNSPLHF

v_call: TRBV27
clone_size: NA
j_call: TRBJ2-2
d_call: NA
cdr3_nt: TGTGCCAGCAGTTTGATCCGTTTAGGGGTGGATCACGGGGAGCTGTTTTTT
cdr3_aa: CASSLIRLGVDHGELFF

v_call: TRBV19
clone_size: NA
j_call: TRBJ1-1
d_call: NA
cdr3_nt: TGTGCCAGTAGTATTTTCCCGACAGATATGAACACTGAAGCTTTCTTT
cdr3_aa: CASSIFPTDMNTEAFF

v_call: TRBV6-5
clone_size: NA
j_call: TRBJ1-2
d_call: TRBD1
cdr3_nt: TGTGCCAGCAGTTACCGGACAGGGTCGGGTGGCTACACCTTC
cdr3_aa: CASSYRTGSGGYTF

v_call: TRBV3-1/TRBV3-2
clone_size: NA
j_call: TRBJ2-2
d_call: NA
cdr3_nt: TGTGCCAGCAGCTCCCACCCAGGGCCCGGGGAGCTGTTTTTT
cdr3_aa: CASSSHPGPGELFF

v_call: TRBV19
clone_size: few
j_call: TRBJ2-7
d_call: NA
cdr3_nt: TGTGCCAGTAGTATAGATCAACAGGTCTCCTACGAGCAGTACTTC
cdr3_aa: CASSIDQQVSYEQYF

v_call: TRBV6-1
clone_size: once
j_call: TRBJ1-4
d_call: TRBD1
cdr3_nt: TGTGCCAGCAGTGAAATTACCGGGACAGGGAAAGAAAAACTGTTTTTT
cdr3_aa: CASSEITGTGKEKLFF

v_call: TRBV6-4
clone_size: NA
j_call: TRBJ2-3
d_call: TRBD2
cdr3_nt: TGTGCCAGCCGGAGGGGCGGGGGAGGCACAGATACGCAGTATTTT
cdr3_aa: CASRRGGGGTDTQYF

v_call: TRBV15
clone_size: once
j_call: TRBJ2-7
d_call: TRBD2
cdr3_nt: TGTGCCACCAGCAGAGACACTAGCGGGATCTACGAGCAGTACTTC
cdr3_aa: CATSRDTSGIYEQYF

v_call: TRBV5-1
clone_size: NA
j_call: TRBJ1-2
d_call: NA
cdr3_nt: TGCGCCAGCAGCCCTGAGTGGGGCGGCTACACCTTC
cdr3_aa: CASSPEWGGYTF

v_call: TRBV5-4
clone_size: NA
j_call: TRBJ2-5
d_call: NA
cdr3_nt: TGTGCCAGCAGCACTCACAGCGGCCACCCAACTAATCAAGAGACCCAGTACTTC
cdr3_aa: CASSTHSGHPTNQETQYF

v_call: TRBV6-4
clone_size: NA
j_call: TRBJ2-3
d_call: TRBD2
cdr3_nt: TGTGCCAGCAGTGACGGAGGTCCAAAGCTAGCGGGAGTAAGGGGGACAGATACGCAGTATTTT
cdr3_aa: CASSDGGPKLAGVRGTDTQYF

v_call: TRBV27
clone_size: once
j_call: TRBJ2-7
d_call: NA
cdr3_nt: TGTGCCAGCAGGGGAGGCAGCTCCTACGAGCAGTACTTC
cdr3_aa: CASRGGSSYEQYF

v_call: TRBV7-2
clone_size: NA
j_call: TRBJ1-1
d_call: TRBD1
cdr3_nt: TGTGCCAGCAGCTCAAGACGACAGGGGGCGAACACTGAAGCTTTCTTT
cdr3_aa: CASSSRRQGANTEAFF

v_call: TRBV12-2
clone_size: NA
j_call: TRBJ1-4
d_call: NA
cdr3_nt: TGTGCAAGTCGCTTGGAAGACAGACCAACTAATGAAAAACTGTTTTTT
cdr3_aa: CASRLEDRPTNEKLFF

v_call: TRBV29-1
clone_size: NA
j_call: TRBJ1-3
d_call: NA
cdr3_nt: TGCAGCGTTGAAAGCGGGGTAAACACCATATATTTT
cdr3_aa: CSVESGVNTIYF

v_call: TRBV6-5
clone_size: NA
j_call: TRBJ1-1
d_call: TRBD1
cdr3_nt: TGTGCCAGCAGTTACTTGGGACAGAGGGACACTGAAGCTTTCTTT
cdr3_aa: CASSYLGQRDTEAFF

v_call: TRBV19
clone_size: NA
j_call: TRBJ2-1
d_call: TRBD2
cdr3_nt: TGTGCCAGTCGGACTAGCGGGGGGTATGAGCAGTTCTTC
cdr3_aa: CASRTSGGYEQFF

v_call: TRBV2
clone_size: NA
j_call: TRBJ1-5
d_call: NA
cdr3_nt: TGTGCCAGCAGTGAAGACAGGGGCAATCAGCCCCAGCATTTT
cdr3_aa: CASSEDRGNQPQHF

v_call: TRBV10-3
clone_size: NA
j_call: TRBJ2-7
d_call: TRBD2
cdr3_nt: TGTGCCTCAGGGACTAGCGGGAGTTACGAGCAGTACTTC
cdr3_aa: CASGTSGSYEQYF

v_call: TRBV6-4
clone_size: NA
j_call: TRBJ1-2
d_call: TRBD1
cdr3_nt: TGTGCCAGCAGTGATGTACCGTCCAGGGGGCGATACGGCTACACCTTC
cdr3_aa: CASSDVPSRGRYGYTF

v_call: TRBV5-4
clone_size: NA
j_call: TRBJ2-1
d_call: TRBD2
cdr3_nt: TGTGCCAGCAGCAAGACTAGCGGGGGTCCCTGGGGTGAGCAGTTCTTC
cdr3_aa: CASSKTSGGPWGEQFF

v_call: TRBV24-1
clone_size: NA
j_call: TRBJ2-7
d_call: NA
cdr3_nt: TGTGCCACCAGTGAGCGGGGACTGATCTACGAGCAGTACTTC
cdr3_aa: CATSERGLIYEQYF

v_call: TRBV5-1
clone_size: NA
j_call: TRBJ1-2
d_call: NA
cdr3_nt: TGCGCCAGCAGCTTGGGAGTAAGTTTAGCTAACTATGGCTACACCTTC
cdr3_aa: CASSLGVSLANYGYTF

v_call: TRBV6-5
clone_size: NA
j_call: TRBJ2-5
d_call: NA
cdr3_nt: TGTGCCAGCAAACAGGACACAAAGCAAGAGACCCAGTACTTC
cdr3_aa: CASKQDTKQETQYF

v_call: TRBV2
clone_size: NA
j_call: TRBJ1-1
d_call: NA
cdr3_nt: TGTGCCAGCAGTGAAGTCGACAAATACACTGAAGCTTTCTTT
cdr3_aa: CASSEVDKYTEAFF

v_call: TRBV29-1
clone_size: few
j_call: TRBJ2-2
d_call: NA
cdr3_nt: TGCAGCGTTGTGGCGGGTGAGCTGTTTTTT
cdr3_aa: CSVVAGELFF

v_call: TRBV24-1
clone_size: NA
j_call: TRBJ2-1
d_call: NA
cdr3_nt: TGTGCCACCAGTGATTTTAGTGAGCAGTTCTTC
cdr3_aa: CATSDFSEQFF

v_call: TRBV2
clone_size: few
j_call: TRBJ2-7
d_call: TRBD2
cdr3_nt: TGTGCCAGCAGTGAGACGGTACTAGCGGGAGGCCAGTACTTC
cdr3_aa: CASSETVLAGGQYF

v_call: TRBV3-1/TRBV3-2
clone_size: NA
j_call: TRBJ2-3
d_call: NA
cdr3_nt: TGTGCCAGCAGCCAACTTACGGGGAGCACAGATACGCAGTATTTT
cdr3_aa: CASSQLTGSTDTQYF

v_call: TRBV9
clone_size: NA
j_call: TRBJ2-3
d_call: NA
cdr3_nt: TGTGCCAGCAGCGTAGGGGGGACACGCGGTCCCCGGGATACGCAGTATTTT
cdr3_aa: CASSVGGTRGPRDTQYF

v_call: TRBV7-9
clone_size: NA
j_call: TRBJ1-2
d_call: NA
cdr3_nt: TGTGCCAGCAGCCTCGGCGGGGCTACCCTTGGCTACACCTTC
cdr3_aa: CASSLGGATLGYTF

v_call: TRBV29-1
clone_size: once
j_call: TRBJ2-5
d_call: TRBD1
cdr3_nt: TGCAGCGTCAAACAGGGGACAAGGGAGACCCAGTACTTC
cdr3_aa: CSVKQGTRETQYF